What follows are 6 T cell receptor beta chains derived from one specimen sequenced in a study of blood T cell repertoires in COVID-19. The protocol was immunoSEQ multiplex PCR, while the TCRdb copy is restricted to in-frame clones and leaves out a portion. The profile shows 250,000 or so clones, 70% to 90% of them singletons. The sequencing sample was made of peripheral blood. The receptors derive from a man over 45 with acute or convalescent COVID-19.

The V and J genes are TRBV9 and TRBJ2-1; D gene unclear. The CDR3 is 16 amino acids. V lost 0 bases and J lost 7, with 17 bases in between. The germline V gene has CDR1 SGDLS and CDR2 YYNGEE. The CDR3 reads CASSVGAAGLINEQFF. In DNA form, the CDR3 reads TGTGCCAGCAGCGTAGGAGCCGCTGGTTTGATTAATGAGCAGTTCTTC. The full variable domain, its missing parts supplied by reference TRBV9 and TRBJ2-1, is DSGVTQTPKHLITATGQRVTLRCSPRSGDLSVYWYQQSLDQGLQFLIQYYNGEERAKGNILERFSAQQFPDLHSELNLSSLELGDSALYFCASSVGAAGLINEQFFGPGTRLTVL.

This chain links TRBV12-5 with TRBJ1-1, with 8 bases that match TRBD1. This CDR3 has 18 amino acids. After removal of 2 bases from V and 0 bases from J, the junction contained 11 bases not matched to a gene. Germline CDR1 and CDR2: LGHNT and FRNRAP. This CDR3 is CASGLPIRGLGMNTEAFF. CDR3 DNA sequence: TGTGCTAGTGGTTTGCCAATCAGGGGGCTAGGTATGAACACTGAAGCTTTCTTT.

The chain joins TRBV2 to TRBJ2-1; TRBD2 agrees at 9 bases. J gave up 0 bases and V 11 bases, and 8 bases lay outside the gene matches. This CDR3 is built from 15 residues. Germline V gene data show CDR1 as SNHLY and CDR2 as FYNNEI. CDR3 DNA sequence: TGTGCCGGGTCCTCAGCGGGGGGCTCCTACAATGAGCAGTTCTTC. Translated: CAGSSAGGSYNEQFF. The full variable domain, with the rest looked up from reference TRBV2 and TRBJ2-1, is EPEVTQTPSHQVTQMGQEVILRCVPISNHLYFYWYRQILGQKVEFLVSFYNNEISEKSEIFDDQFSVERPDGSNFTLKIRSTKLEDSAMYFCAGSSAGGSYNEQFFGPGTRLTVL.

This chain links TRBV28 with TRBJ2-1, with 7 bases lining up with TRBD2. The V gene's germline CDR1 is MDHEN and CDR2 SYDVKM. The CDR3 consists of 15 residues. The V and J ends lost 9 bases and 0 bases, in that order; junction bases with no gene match: 8. The CDR3 DNA follows: TGTGCCAGTGGGGGGGTTCTAAGCTCCTACAATGAGCAGTTCTTC. Protein product: CASGGVLSSYNEQFF.

The genes are TRBV29-1 and TRBJ1-1; 9 nucleotides agree with TRBD1. Germline values: CDR1 SQVTM, CDR2 ANQGSEA. Trimming removed 7 bases from V and 1 base from J; junction bases left unmatched: 10. The CDR3 consists of 15 residues. The CDR3: CSAQGASRGNTEAFF. CDR3 DNA: TGCAGCGCACAGGGGGCGTCCCGGGGGAACACTGAAGCTTTCTTT.

The chain carries TRBV7-3 and TRBJ1-2; D uncertain. The germline V gene encodes CDR1 SGHTA and CDR2 FQGTGA. The CDR3 totals 14 residues. Trimming removed 5 bases at V and 5 bases at J, with 15 bases between. The CDR3 DNA reads as TGTGCCAGCAGCCCCGGGTTGAGTTCGTATGGCTACACCTTC. Protein sequence: CASSPGLSSYGYTF.